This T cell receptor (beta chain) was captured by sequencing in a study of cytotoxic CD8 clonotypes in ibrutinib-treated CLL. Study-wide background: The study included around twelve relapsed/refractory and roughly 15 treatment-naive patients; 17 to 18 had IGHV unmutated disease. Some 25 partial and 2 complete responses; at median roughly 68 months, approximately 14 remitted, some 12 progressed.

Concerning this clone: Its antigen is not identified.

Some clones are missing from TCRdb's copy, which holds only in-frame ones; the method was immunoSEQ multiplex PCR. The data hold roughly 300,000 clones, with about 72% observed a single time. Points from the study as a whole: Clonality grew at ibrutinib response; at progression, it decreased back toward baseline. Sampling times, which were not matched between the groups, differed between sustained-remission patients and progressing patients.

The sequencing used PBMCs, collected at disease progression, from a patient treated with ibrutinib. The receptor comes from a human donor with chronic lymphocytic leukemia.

DNA for the CDR3: TGTGCCATCAGTGAGTCCCTGACACAAGAGACCCAGTACTTC. Translation gives CAISESLTQETQYF. The V gene is TRBV10-3, the J gene TRBJ2-5; D uncertain. There are 14 residues in the CDR3. The germline V and J ends were trimmed by 0 bases and 2 bases, with 7 bases remaining between them. CDR1 is ENHRY and CDR2 is SYGVKD in the germline V gene.